Shown below are 15 T cell receptor beta chains from a single sample sequenced in a study of blood T cell repertoires in COVID-19. Profiling relied on immunoSEQ multiplex PCR, and the TCRdb table lists in-frame clones only, not all of them. The sample has about 360,000 clones; 80% to 90% are singletons. Sequencing was performed on PBMCs or T cells enriched from blood (not recorded which). The receptor source for this set is a man aged 35 to 55 in a cohort exposed to, infected with or recovered from COVID-19 (not recorded which).

To note about this clone: Other DNA sequences of this sample code for an identical CDR3. The genes are TRBV18 and TRBJ1-6; the D is unclear. V lost 5 bases and J 0 bases, leaving 8 bases between the germline ends. The CDR3 runs to 15 residues. Per the germline V gene, CDR1 is KGHSH and CDR2 is LQKENI. DNA of the CDR3: TGTGCCAGCTCATCTTCGAGCTCCTATAATTCACCCCTCCACTTT. This translates into CASSSSSSYNSPLHF.

This clone appeared once. The rearrangement uses TRBV25-1 and TRBJ1-2, with no clear D. From germline, CDR1 is MGHDK and CDR2 SYGVNS. V shed 3 bases and J shed 6 bases, with 14 bases lying between them. The CDR3 runs to 14 residues. The CDR3 DNA reads as TGTGCCAGCAGTGATACCTCCCGGGTAGATGGCTACACCTTC. It specifies CASSDTSRVDGYTF.

V is TRBV6-2 or TRBV6-3 and J is TRBJ2-7, with D possibly being TRBD2 (5 bases). The CDR3 runs to 13 residues. V was trimmed by 3 bases and J by 3 bases, leaving 9 bases between them. Germline V CDR1 and CDR2: MNHEY, SVGEGT. The DNA for the CDR3 is TGTGCCAGCAGTTATGAGGAGGACTACGAGCAGTACTTC. It translates to CASSYEEDYEQYF.

V is TRBV5-1 and J is TRBJ2-1; the match to TRBD2 covers 11 bases. CDR3 length equals 16 residues. Per the germline V gene, CDR1 is SGHRS and CDR2 is YFSETQ. V shed 0 bases and J 7 bases; nucleotides not matched to a gene: 6. The DNA of the CDR3 is TGCGCCAGCAGCTTGGCAGCCGGGACTAGCGGAAATGAGCAGTTCTTC. It encodes CASSLAAGTSGNEQFF.

The chain employs TRBV12-5 and TRBJ2-2, with 7 nucleotides matching TRBD1. The germline gives CDR1 LGHNT, CDR2 FRNRAP. With V trimmed by 5 bases and J by 4 bases, 4 bases remained unmatched. The CDR3 is 14 amino acids. The CDR3 loop is CASGGDSATGELFF. The DNA for the CDR3 is TGTGCTAGTGGTGGGGACAGCGCCACCGGGGAGCTGTTTTTT.

This clone was counted a few times. The chain employs TRBV21-1 and TRBJ2-4; the tabulated D call, TRBD2, remains unverified against the DNA. TRBV21-1 is labeled a pseudogene. The CDR3 contains 14 residues. The CDR3 is CASSKAEVYNIQYF. CDR3 nucleotide sequence: TGTGCCAGCAGCAAAGCGGAGGTTTACAACATTCAGTACTTC.

This clone was counted only a few times. This rearrangement joins TRBV28 to TRBJ2-2, with a weak D call TRBD1 (6 bases). With 6 bases removed from V and 6 bases from J, the gap between germline ends came to 23 bases. CDR1 is MDHEN and CDR2 is SYDVKM in the germline V gene. This CDR3 is 17 amino acids long. The CDR3 DNA is TGTGCCAGCAGCCCTATTGGGGGCAGGGGAAGCGCCGGGGAGCTGTTTTTT. This encodes CASSPIGGRGSAGELFF. The variable domain in full, with the rest retrieved from reference TRBV28 and TRBJ2-2, is DVKVTQSSRYLVKRTGEKVFLECVQDMDHENMFWYRQDPGLGLRLIYFSYDVKMKEKGDIPEGYSVSREKKERFSLILESASTNQTSMYLCASSPIGGRGSAGELFFGEGSRLTVL.

Of note for this clone: The sample holds other DNA sequences that translate to the same CDR3. V and J are TRBV11-2 and TRBJ1-1, with 7 bases lining up with TRBD1. The junction had 7 bases not matched to a gene; V was cut back by 4 bases and J by 5 bases. This CDR3 has 14 amino acids. From germline, CDR1 is SGHAT and CDR2 FQNNGV. CDR3 in DNA: TGTGCCAGCAGCTACACAGGGGCAGGAACTGAAGCTTTCTTT. Its translation is CASSYTGAGTEAFF.

This chain's CDR3 is CASSPTGSYNSPLHF. DNA for the CDR3: TGTGCCAGCAGTCCGACAGGGAGCTATAATTCACCCCTCCACTTT. J is TRBJ1-6 and V is TRBV6-5; 7 bases are shared with TRBD1. This CDR3 has 15 amino acids. Germline V CDR1 and CDR2: MNHEY, SVGAGI. The trim removed 5 bases at V and 3 bases at J, leaving 4 bases unmatched.

The chain recombines TRBV6-2 or TRBV6-3 with TRBJ2-2, with TRBD2 matching 8 bases. Germline V gives CDR1 MNHEY, CDR2 SVGEGT. The trim removed 6 bases at V and 6 bases at J, leaving 3 bases unmatched. The CDR3 sequence is 13 residues long. The CDR3 protein is CASSGRAAGELFF. The CDR3 bases are TGTGCCAGCAGCGGGAGGGCCGCCGGGGAGCTGTTTTTT.

The chain combines TRBV25-1 with TRBJ2-1; no clear D. The CDR3 covers 17 residues. Trimming left V 1 base short and J 9 bases short, with 22 bases between. The germline gives CDR1 MGHDK, CDR2 SYGVNS. The CDR3 loop reads CASSESRTPIRHIEQFF. DNA for the CDR3: TGTGCCAGCAGTGAATCTCGCACCCCAATCAGGCATATTGAGCAGTTCTTC.

The chain combines TRBV28 with TRBJ1-5, with TRBD1 matching over 7 bases. The CDR3 loop spans 16 amino acids. The germline CDR1 and CDR2 sequences are MDHEN and SYDVKM. Germline trimming cut 1 base from V and 7 bases from J; bases unmatched to any gene: 10. The CDR3 reads CASSLSGQARGQPQHF. In nucleotides, the CDR3 is TGTGCCAGCAGTTTATCAGGACAGGCAAGGGGCCAGCCCCAGCATTTT.

This clone appeared once. Here the CDR3 DNA reads TGTGCCAGCAGCCAGACCCTACCGGGGACTGGCGGGGAGCTGTTTTTT. This sequence encodes CASSQTLPGTGGELFF. The gene calls are TRBV3-1 (or the pseudogene TRBV3-2) and TRBJ2-2, with D perhaps TRBD2 (6 bases). The V end lost 3 bases, the J end lost 7 bases, and 18 bases lay between the germline ends. CDR1 LGHDT and CDR2 YNNKEL come from the germline V gene (reference sequence). CDR3 length equals 16 residues.

The V gene is TRBV7-6, the J gene TRBJ2-1; TRBD1 agrees at 8 bases. The germline V gene has CDR1 SGHVS and CDR2 FNYEAQ. After removal of 1 base from V and 8 bases from J, the junction contained 7 bases not matched to a gene. The CDR3 consists of 15 residues. CDR3 DNA: TGTGCCAGCAGCTTAGGGTGGGCAGGGGGCGATGAGCAGTTCTTC. This encodes CASSLGWAGGDEQFF.

This clone has only a few counts. The J gene is TRBJ1-1, the V gene TRBV16, with 10 nucleotides matching TRBD1. This CDR3 comprises 18 residues. V shed 0 bases and J 2 bases; nucleotides not matched to a gene: 9. Germline CDR1 is KGHSY and CDR2 is FQNENV. CDR3 coding DNA: TGTGCCAGCAGCCAATCGATTCGACAGGGGGCCTCCAACACTGAAGCTTTCTTT. Translation gives CASSQSIRQGASNTEAFF.